This T cell receptor beta chain derives from a study of cytomegalovirus exposure and HLA in healthy donors. Findings and caveats of the study: Through in vitro validation, three CMV-associated chains were shown to be specific for CMV antigens.

In the PCR, 60 Vbeta and 13 Jbeta primers were used. TCRdb's table, derived via immunoSEQ multiplex PCR, lists solely in-frame clones and lacks some. This table has 200,000 to 250,000 clones, approximately 80% appearing once. With 0 bases clipped from V and 4 bases from J, the junction kept 7 bases outside the gene matches. This CDR3 has 16 amino acids. Germline-derived CDR1 and CDR2 are MGHRA and YSYEKL. In the case of this clone: Its antigen is currently unknown.

The source of this sequence is a man in his fifties or sixties in good health and CMV-seronegative. The J gene is TRBJ2-7, the V gene TRBV4-1, with 9 bases lining up with TRBD2. The sample taken for sequencing was PBMCs. The CDR3: CASSQDLASGIYEQYF. CDR3 nucleotides: TGCGCCAGCAGCCAAGATCTGGCTAGCGGGATATACGAGCAGTACTTC.